This is a list of T cell receptor beta chains from one sample in a study of shared clonotypes between healthy human individuals. Produced via immunoSEQ multiplex PCR; TCRdb's table is partial and in-frame only. The repertoire holds approximately 1,000,000 clones, with 77% as singletons. Sequenced material: memory CD4+ T cells from PBMCs. The source of these receptors is a man between 18 and 29 years old in good health. Some clones in this sample may be carry-over from other donors' samples. Both conserved end residues are part of each CDR3. Size tells how often a clone was seen (once, few, many) or the class of an expanded clone, and some rows leave it out.

j_call clone_size v_call cdr3_aa
TRBJ1-2 . TRBV10-3 CVISSDRVGYGYTF
TRBJ1-5 few TRBV5-6 CASSLGGDQPQHF
TRBJ2-5 many TRBV5-1 CASSFSGIQETQYF
TRBJ2-3 . TRBV19 CASSGLAGGLSTDTQYF
TRBJ2-7 . TRBV1 CTSSPTGSGSYREQYF
TRBJ1-5 . TRBV10-1 CASSGRAAFFLHPRNQPQHF
TRBJ2-5 . TRBV5-4 CASSSPPLAGPETQYF
TRBJ2-3 . TRBV28 CASSGGGGGRADTQYF
TRBJ2-2 . TRBV16 CASSHLGQNTGELFF
TRBJ2-1 . TRBV6-1 CASSDGLANYNEQFF
TRBJ2-6 . TRBV29-1 CSVSGSSGANVLTF
TRBJ2-2 . TRBV6-1 CASSWTSGNTGELFF
TRBJ2-5 . TRBV30 CSATQETQYF
TRBJ2-2 . TRBV7-2 CASSLEGVRTGELFF